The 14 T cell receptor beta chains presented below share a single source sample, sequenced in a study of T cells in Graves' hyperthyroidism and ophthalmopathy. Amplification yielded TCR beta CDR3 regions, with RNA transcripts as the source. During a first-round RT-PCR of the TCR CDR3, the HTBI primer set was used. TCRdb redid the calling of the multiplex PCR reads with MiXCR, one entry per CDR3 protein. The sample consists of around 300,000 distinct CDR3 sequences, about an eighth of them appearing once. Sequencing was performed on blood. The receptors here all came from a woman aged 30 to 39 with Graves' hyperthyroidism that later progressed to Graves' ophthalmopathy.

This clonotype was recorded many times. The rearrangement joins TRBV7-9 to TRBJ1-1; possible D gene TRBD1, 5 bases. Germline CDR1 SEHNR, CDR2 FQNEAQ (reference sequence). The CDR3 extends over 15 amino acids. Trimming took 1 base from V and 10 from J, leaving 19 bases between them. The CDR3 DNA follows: TGTGCCAGCAGCTTAGACGGGACGTCGGGGACGGGAGCTTTCTTT. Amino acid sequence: CASSLDGTSGTGAFF.

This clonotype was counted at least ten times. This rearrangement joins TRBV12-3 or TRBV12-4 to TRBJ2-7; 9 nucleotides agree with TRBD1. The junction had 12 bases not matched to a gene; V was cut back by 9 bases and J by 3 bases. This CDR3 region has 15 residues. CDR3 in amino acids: CARPPGQGVVYEQYF. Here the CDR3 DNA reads TGTGCCAGACCGCCGGGACAGGGAGTAGTCTACGAGCAGTACTTC.

The CDR3: CASSHSTGGDYGYTF. The CDR3 region has the DNA TGTGCCAGCAGCCACTCGACAGGGGGCGACTATGGCTACACCTTC. This sequence joins TRBV7-9 and TRBJ1-2, with TRBD1 matching 10 bases. The CDR3 has 15 amino acids. The ends lost 5 bases at V and 3 bases at J; junction bases unmatched: 6. CDR1 is SEHNR and CDR2 is FQNEAQ in the germline V gene (reference sequence).

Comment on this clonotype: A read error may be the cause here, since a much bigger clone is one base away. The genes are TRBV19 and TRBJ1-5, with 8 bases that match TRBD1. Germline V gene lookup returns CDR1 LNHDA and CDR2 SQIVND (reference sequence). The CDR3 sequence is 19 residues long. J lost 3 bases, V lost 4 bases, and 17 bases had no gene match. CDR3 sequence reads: CASSKLGSPTGASNQPQHF. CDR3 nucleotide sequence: TGTGCCAGTAGTAAGCTAGGATCACCGACAGGGGCCTCCAATCAGCCCCAGCATTTT.

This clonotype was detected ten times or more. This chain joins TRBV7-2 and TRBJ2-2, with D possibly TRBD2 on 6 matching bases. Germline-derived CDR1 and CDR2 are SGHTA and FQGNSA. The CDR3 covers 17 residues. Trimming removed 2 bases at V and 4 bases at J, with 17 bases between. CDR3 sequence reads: CASSLIGGRVSTGELFF. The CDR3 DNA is TGTGCCAGCAGCTTAATTGGAGGGAGAGTAAGCACCGGGGAGCTGTTTTTT.

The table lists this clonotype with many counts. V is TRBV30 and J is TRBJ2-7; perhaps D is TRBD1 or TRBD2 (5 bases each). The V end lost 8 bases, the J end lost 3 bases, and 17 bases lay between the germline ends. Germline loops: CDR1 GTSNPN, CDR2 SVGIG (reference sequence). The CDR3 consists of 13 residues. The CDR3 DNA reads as TGTGCCAGCACCCGGGACGGGAACTACGAGCAGTACTTC. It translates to CASTRDGNYEQYF.

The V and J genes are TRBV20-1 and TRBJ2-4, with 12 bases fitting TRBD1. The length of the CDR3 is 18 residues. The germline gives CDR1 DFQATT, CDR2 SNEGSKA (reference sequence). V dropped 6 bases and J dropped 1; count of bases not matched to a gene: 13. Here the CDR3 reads CSAVLGTGGAGAKNIQYF. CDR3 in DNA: TGCAGTGCCGTCTTGGGGACAGGGGGCGCCGGGGCCAAAAACATTCAGTACTTC.

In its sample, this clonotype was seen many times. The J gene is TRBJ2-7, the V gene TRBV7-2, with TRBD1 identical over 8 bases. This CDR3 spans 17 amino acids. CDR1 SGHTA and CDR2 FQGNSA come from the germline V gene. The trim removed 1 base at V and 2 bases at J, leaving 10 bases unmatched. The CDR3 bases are TGTGCCAGCAGCTTAGTAACCGGGACAGGAGTTACCTACGAGCAGTACTTC. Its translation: CASSLVTGTGVTYEQYF.

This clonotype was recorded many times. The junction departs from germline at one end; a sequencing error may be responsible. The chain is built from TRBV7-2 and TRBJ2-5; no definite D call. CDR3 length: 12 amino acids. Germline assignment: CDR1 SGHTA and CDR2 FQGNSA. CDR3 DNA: TGTGCCAGCAGCCCCAAGGGCGGCTTGGTTGACTTC. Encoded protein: CASSPKGGLVDF.

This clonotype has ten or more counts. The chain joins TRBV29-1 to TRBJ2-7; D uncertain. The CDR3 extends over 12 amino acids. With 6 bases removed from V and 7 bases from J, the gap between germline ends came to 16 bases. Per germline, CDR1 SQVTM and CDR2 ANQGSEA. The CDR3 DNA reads TGCAGCGTCCTCGGGCCTCCGGAAGAGCAGTACTTC. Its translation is CSVLGPPEEQYF.

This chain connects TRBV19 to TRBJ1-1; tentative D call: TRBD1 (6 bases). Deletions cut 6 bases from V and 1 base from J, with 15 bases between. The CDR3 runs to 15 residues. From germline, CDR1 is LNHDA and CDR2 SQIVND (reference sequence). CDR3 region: CASRSGGKGNTEAFF. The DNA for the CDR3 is TGTGCCAGTAGATCGGGGGGCAAGGGGAACACTGAAGCTTTCTTT.

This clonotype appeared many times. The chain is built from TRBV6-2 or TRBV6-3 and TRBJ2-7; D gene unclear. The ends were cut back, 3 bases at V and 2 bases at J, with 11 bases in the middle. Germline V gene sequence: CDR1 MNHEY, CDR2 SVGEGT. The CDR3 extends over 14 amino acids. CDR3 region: CASSYSPDTYEQYF. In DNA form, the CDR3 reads TGTGCCAGCAGTTATAGTCCAGATACCTACGAGCAGTACTTC.

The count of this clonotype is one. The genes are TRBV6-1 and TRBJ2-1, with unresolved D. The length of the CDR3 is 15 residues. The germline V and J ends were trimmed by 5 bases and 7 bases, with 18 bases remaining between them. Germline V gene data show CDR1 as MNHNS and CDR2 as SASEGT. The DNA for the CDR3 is TGTGCCAGCAGTCAAGGACGGACGGATAGGAATGAGCAGTTCTTC. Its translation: CASSQGRTDRNEQFF.

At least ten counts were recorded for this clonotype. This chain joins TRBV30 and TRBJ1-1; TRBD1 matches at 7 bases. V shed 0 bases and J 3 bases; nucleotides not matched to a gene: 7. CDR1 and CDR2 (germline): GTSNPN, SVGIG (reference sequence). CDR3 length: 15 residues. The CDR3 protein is CAWSVRGRVYTEAFF. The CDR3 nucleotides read TGTGCCTGGAGTGTTAGGGGGCGAGTTTACACTGAAGCTTTCTTT.